This T cell receptor (beta chain) was sequenced for a study of cytomegalovirus exposure and HLA in healthy donors. The assay was immunoSEQ multiplex PCR, and TCRdb's table has in-frame clones only and misses some. The repertoire holds more than 150,000 clones, with around 90% as singletons. CDR3 length equals 12 residues. The germline V gene encodes CDR1 SNHLY and CDR2 FYNNEI. This sequence joins TRBV2 and TRBJ1-1; 8 nucleotides agree with TRBD1. The receptor comes from a man younger than 35 in good health and CMV-seronegative. The sequencing input was PBMCs. In nucleotides, the CDR3 is TGTTCCCAGGGGGCTCGAGTGTCTGAAGCTTTCTTT. This codes for CSQGARVSEAFF.